This T cell receptor (beta chain) was found in a study of a mutant IDH1 vaccine in newly diagnosed glioma. Looking at the study overall: Most patients had received both radiotherapy and temozolomide, the prior options being radiotherapy, temozolomide, or both. Visit V12 was conducted at week 35 as the safety follow-up. Visit V13 came later, at week 47.

Time point described: week 35, safety follow-up. The study gave 300 ug of mutant IDH1 20-mer peptide per vaccine dose, with topical imiquimod. Patients in the study were vaccinated eight times, receiving shots in weeks 1, 3, 5, 7, 11, 15, 19 and 23. This CDR3 has 14 amino acids. Trimming left V 6 bases short and J 0 bases short, with 10 bases between. CDR1 is MRHNA, CDR2 SNTAGT, per germline. TCRdb keeps only in-frame clones here, not all; method: immunoSEQ multiplex PCR. Of some 61,000 clones detected, roughly 84% appear once; the ten largest clones hold approximately 12%. On this clone itself: Its antigen remains unidentified.

The sample was PBMCs, taken from a glioma patient whose treatment included an IDH1 peptide vaccine. The clonotype was recovered from a man between 18 and 35 years old with glioma. The genes are TRBV6-4 and TRBJ2-3; D possibly matches TRBD1 or TRBD2 (5 bases each). The CDR3 loop is CASRPGPSTDTQYF. CDR3 in DNA: TGTGCCAGCAGACCGGGACCGAGCACAGATACGCAGTATTTT.